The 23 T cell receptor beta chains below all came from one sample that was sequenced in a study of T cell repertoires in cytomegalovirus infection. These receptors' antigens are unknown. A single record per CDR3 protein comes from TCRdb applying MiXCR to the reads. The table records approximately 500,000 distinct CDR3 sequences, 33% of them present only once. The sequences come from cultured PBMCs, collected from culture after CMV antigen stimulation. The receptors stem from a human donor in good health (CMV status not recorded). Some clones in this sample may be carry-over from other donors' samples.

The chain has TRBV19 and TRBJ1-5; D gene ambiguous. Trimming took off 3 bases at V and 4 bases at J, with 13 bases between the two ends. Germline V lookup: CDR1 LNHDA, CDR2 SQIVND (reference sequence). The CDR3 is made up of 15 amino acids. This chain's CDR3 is CASSISPRGNQPQHF. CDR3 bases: TGTGCCAGTAGTATTTCCCCCAGAGGGAATCAGCCCCAGCATTTT.

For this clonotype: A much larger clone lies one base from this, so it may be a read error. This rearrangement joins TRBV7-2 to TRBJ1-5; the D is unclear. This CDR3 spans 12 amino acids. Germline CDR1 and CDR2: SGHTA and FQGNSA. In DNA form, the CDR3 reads TGTGCCAGCAGCTTTGGAGGCCAGCTCCAGCATTTT. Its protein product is CASSFGGQLQHF.

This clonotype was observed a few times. The CDR3: CASSSGTQYF. The DNA for the CDR3 is TGTGCCAGCAGCTCCGGTACGCAGTATTTT. V usage is TRBV7-9 and J usage is TRBJ2-3; D remains ambiguous. The CDR3 length is 10 residues. With 4 bases removed from V and 8 bases from J, the gap between germline ends came to 4 bases. Germline V gene sequence: CDR1 SEHNR, CDR2 FQNEAQ (reference sequence).

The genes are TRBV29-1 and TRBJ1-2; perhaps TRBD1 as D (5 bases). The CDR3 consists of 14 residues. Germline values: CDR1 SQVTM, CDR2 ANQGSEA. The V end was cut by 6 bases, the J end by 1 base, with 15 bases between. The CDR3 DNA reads TGCAGCGTACGAAGGGGCGGGGGTAACTATGGCTACACCTTC. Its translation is CSVRRGGGNYGYTF.

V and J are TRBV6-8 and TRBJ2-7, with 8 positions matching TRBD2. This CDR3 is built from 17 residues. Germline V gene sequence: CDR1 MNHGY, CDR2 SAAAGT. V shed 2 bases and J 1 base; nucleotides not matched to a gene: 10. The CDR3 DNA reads TGTGCCAGCAGTTACCCGCTTGCCGGGGGGGATTCCTACGAGCAGTACTTC. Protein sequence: CASSYPLAGGDSYEQYF.

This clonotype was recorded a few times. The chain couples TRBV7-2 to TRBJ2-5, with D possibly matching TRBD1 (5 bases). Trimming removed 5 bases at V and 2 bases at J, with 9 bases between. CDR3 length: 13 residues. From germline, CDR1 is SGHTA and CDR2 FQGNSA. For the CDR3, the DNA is TGTGCCAGCAGCAGACAGCTACAAGAGACCCAGTACTTC. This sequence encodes CASSRQLQETQYF.

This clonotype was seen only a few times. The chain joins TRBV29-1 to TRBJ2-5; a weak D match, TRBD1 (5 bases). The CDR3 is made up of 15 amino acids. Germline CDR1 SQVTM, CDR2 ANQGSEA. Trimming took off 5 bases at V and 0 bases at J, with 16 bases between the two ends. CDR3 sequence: CSVPPHAGYQETQYF. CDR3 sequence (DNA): TGCAGCGTTCCACCCCATGCAGGGTACCAAGAGACCCAGTACTTC.

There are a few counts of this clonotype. This CDR3 is CASSPREGLAGEEQFF. The CDR3 DNA follows: TGTGCCAGCAGTCCACGGGAAGGGCTGGCGGGGGAGGAGCAGTTCTTC. The genes are TRBV28 and TRBJ2-1; 7 bases are shared with TRBD2. Trimming cost V 5 bases and J 10 bases; bases outside gene matches: 17. The CDR3 runs 16 residues. Germline V lookup: CDR1 MDHEN, CDR2 SYDVKM.

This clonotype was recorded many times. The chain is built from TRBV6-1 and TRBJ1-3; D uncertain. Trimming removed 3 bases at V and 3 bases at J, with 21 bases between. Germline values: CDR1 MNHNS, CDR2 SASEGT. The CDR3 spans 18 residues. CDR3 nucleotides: TGTGCCAGCAGTGATATTTCGGGCGGCCGGTTCGGTGGAAACACCATATATTTT. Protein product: CASSDISGGRFGGNTIYF.

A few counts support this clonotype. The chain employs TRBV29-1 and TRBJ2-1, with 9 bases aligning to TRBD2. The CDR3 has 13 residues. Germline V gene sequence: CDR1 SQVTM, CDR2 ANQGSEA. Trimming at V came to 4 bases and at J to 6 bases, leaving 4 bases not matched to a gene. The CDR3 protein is CSVAPSGANEQFF. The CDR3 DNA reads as TGCAGCGTTGCCCCTAGCGGGGCCAATGAGCAGTTCTTC.

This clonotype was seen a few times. The CDR3 here is CAISPGGLNEQFF. The CDR3 DNA follows: TGTGCCATCTCTCCGGGAGGGCTGAATGAGCAGTTCTTC. The rearrangement links TRBV10-3 to TRBJ2-1, with 8 positions matching TRBD2. From germline, CDR1 is ENHRY and CDR2 SYGVKD. Unmatched junction bases numbered 7, after V lost 8 bases and J lost 7 bases. CDR3 length: 13 amino acids.

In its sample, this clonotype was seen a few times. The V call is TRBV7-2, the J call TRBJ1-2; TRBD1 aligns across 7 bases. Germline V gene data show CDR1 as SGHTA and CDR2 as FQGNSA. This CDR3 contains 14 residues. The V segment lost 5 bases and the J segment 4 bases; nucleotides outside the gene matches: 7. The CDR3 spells CASSPRQGSYGYTF. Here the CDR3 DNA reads TGTGCCAGCAGCCCTCGACAGGGAAGCTATGGCTACACCTTC.

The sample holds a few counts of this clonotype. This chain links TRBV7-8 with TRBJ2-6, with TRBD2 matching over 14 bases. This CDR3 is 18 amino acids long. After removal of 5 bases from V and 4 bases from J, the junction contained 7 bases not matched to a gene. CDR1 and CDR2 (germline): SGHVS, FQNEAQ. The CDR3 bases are TGTGCCAGCAGCCTGACTAGCGGGAGGGCGGGAGGGGCCAACGTCCTGACTTTC. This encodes CASSLTSGRAGGANVLTF.

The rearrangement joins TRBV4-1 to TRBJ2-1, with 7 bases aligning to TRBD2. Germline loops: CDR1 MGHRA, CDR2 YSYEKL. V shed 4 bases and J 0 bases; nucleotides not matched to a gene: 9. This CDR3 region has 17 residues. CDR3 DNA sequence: TGCGCCAGCAGCCCGCAATTAGCGGGCCCCTCCTACAATGAGCAGTTCTTC. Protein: CASSPQLAGPSYNEQFF.

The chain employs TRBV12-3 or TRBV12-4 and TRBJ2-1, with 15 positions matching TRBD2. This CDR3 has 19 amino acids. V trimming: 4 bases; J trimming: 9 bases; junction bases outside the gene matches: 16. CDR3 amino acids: CASSSRSTRTSGRGFEQFF. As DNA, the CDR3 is TGTGCCAGCAGTTCCAGATCTACTAGGACTAGCGGGAGGGGGTTTGAGCAGTTCTTC.

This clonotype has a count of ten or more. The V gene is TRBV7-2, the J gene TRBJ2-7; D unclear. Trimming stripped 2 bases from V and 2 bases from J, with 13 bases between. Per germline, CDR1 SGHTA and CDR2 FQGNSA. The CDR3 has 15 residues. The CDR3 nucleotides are TGTGCCAGCAGCTTATCCCCCTCGGCAGCCTACGAGCAGTACGTC. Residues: CASSLSPSAAYEQYV.

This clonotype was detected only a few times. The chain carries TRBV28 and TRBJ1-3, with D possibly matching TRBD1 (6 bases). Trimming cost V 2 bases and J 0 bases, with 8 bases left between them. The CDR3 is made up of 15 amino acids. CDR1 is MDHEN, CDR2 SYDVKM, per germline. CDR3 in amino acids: CASSLGQISGNTIYF. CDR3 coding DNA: TGTGCCAGCAGTTTAGGACAGATCTCTGGAAACACCATATATTTT.

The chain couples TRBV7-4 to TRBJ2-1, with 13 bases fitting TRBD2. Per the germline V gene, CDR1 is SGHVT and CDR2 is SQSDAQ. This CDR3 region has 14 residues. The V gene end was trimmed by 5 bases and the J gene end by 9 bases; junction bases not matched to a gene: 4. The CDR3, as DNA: TGTGCCAGCAGCCCCGGACTAGCGGGAGCTGAGCAGTTCTTC. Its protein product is CASSPGLAGAEQFF.

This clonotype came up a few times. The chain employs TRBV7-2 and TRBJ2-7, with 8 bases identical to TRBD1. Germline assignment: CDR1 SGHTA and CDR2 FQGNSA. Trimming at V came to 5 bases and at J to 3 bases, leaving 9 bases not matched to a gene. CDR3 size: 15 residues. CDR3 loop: CASSPFTGTGYEQYF. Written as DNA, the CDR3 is TGTGCCAGCAGCCCGTTCACCGGGACAGGCTACGAGCAGTACTTC.

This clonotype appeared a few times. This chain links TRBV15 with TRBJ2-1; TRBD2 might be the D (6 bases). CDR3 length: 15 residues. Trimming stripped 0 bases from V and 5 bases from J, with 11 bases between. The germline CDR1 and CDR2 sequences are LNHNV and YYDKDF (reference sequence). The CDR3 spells CATSRESLANNEQFF. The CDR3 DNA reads TGTGCCACCAGCAGAGAGAGTCTAGCGAACAATGAGCAGTTCTTC.

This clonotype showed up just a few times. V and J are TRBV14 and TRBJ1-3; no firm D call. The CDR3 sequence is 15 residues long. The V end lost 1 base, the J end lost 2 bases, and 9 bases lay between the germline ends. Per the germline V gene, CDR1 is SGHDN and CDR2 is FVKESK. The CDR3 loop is CASSQARGPGNTIYF. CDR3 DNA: TGTGCCAGCAGCCAAGCGCGAGGGCCTGGAAACACCATATATTTT.

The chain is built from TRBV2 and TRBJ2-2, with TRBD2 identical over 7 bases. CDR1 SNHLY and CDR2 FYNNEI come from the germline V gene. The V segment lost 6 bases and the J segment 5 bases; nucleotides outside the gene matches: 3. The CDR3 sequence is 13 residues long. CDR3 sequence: CASRRELTGELFF. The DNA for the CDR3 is TGTGCCAGCAGGCGGGAGTTAACCGGGGAGCTGTTTTTT.

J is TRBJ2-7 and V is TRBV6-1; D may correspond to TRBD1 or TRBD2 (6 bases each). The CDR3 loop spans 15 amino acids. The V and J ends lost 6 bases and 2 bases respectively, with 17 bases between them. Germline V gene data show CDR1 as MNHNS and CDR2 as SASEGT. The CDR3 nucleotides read TGTGCCAGCAGGCCGACGTGGAGGGGGACCTACGAGCAGTACTTC. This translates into CASRPTWRGTYEQYF.